Listed below are T cell receptor beta chains from one sample, sequenced in a study of T cell responses to AZD1222 COVID-19 vaccine. Method: immunoSEQ multiplex PCR; TCRdb's copy keeps in-frame clones and lacks some. The sample comprises 150,000 to 200,000 clones, roughly 92% of which are singletons, and approximately 0.6% rests with the top ten. The specimen was peripheral blood, collected on day 0 of AZD1222 vaccination. These receptor sequences come from an adult in good health. Each CDR3 is given with its conserved first and last residue. The D gene is left open where the match is weak. Expanded clones are given a class, and other clones once, few, many or no size at all.

V gene	clone size	D gene	J gene	CDR3 DNA	CDR3 protein
TRBV24-1	.	.	TRBJ2-3	TGTGCCACCAGTGAGACGGCGGATACGCAGTATTTT	CATSETADTQYF
TRBV29-1	.	TRBD2	TRBJ2-3	TGCAGCGTTGAGGCTAGCGGGTACACAGATACGCAGTATTTT	CSVEASGYTDTQYF
TRBV5-1	.	.	TRBJ1-4	TGCGCCAGCAGCTGGTCAGACTCTAATGAAAAACTGTTTTTT	CASSWSDSNEKLFF
TRBV18	.	TRBD1	TRBJ2-7	TGTGCCAGCTCACCGCAAGGGACAGGGGGCTGGTACGAGCAGTACTTC	CASSPQGTGGWYEQYF
TRBV4-1	.	.	TRBJ1-1	TGCGCCAGCAGCCAAGATGAAGGCACCTTGAACACTGAAGCTTTCTTT	CASSQDEGTLNTEAFF
TRBV28	.	.	TRBJ1-1	TGTGCCAGCAGTTACCCGGAGGACACTGAAGCTTTCTTT	CASSYPEDTEAFF
TRBV6-5	.	.	TRBJ1-1	TGTGCCAGCAGTTGGGCGGGAGAAGCTTTCTTT	CASSWAGEAFF
TRBV30	.	TRBD2	TRBJ2-2	TGTGCCTGGAGTGTTTCCCGAACTAGCGGGAACACCGGGGAGCTGTTTTTT	CAWSVSRTSGNTGELFF
TRBV11-2	few	TRBD1	TRBJ1-5	TGTGCCAGCAGCCCCACAGGGGGAGGTAGCAATCAGCCCCAGCATTTT	CASSPTGGGSNQPQHF
TRBV6-5	.	.	TRBJ2-7	TGTGCCAGCAGTCGAAATGACGGCTACGAGCAGTACTTC	CASSRNDGYEQYF
TRBV7-6	.	TRBD1	TRBJ2-2	TGTGCCAGCAGCCTAGGGACAGACTACACCGGGGAGCTGTTTTTT	CASSLGTDYTGELFF
TRBV19	once	TRBD2	TRBJ2-4	TGTGCCAGTAGTATTATAAGTGTGTCCGGGCTAGCGGGATCCATTCAGTACTTC	CASSIISVSGLAGSIQYF
TRBV5-6	.	.	TRBJ2-1	TGTGCCAGCAGCATTAGGAGGAGCTCCTACAATGAGCAGTTCTTC	CASSIRRSSYNEQFF
TRBV2	.	.	TRBJ1-6	TGTGCCAGCACCAGGAATTCACCCCTCCACTTT	CASTRNSPLHF
TRBV6-2/TRBV6-3	.	.	TRBJ1-1	TGTGCCAGCAGTCTTTGGGGGGACGTTGGGAACACTGAAGCTTTCTTT	CASSLWGDVGNTEAFF
TRBV28	.	.	TRBJ1-5	TGTGCCAGTTTGGGGGACACTGTTCAGCCCCAGCATTTT	CASLGDTVQPQHF
TRBV19	.	.	TRBJ1-3	TGTGCCAGTAATCCGGGAATTTTAGGAAACACCATATATTTT	CASNPGILGNTIYF
TRBV30	.	.	TRBJ1-3	TGTGCCTGGGCCCCGGACTCTGGAAACACCATATATTTT	CAWAPDSGNTIYF
TRBV2	.	TRBD1	TRBJ1-2	TGTGCCAGCAGGACCGGGACAGTGAATTTTCACACCTTC	CASRTGTVNFHTF
TRBV20-1	.	.	TRBJ2-1	TGCAGTGCCCCCACAACCCATGAGCAGTTCTTC	CSAPTTHEQFF
TRBV7-8	once	.	TRBJ1-5	TGTGCCAGCAGCTTAGAATTGTCAGGCTATCAGCCCCAGCATTTT	CASSLELSGYQPQHF
TRBV18	.	TRBD1	TRBJ2-7	TGTGCCAGCTCACGGACAGGGGGCCTAGGGTACGAGCAGTACTTC	CASSRTGGLGYEQYF
TRBV21-1	.	.	TRBJ2-1	TGTGCCAGCAGCAAATATGATTTGGGGGAGGGACGGAATGAGCAGTTCTTC	CASSKYDLGEGRNEQFF
TRBV3-1/TRBV3-2	.	.	TRBJ1-1	TGTGCCAGCAGCCTTACTGGGCCGAACACTGAAGCTTTCTTT	CASSLTGPNTEAFF
TRBV2	.	.	TRBJ2-5	TGTGCCAGCAGGCAAGAGACCCAGTACTTC	CASRQETQYF
TRBV5-1	.	TRBD1	TRBJ2-7	TGCGCCAGCAGCCAGGGACAGTCAAGTTCCTACGAGCAGTACTTC	CASSQGQSSSYEQYF
TRBV30	.	TRBD1	TRBJ1-2	TGTGCCTGGAGTGTCCGGACAGGGGGGGACCCTGCCTATGGCTACACCTTC	CAWSVRTGGDPAYGYTF
TRBV6-5	.	.	TRBJ1-6	TGTGCCAGCAGGGGGGAGGGAGGTAATTCACCCCTCCACTTT	CASRGEGGNSPLHF
TRBV3-1/TRBV3-2	once	TRBD1	TRBJ1-1	TGTGCCAGCAGCCTATACGGACAGGGGCCTGAAGCTTTCTTT	CASSLYGQGPEAFF
TRBV5-1	.	.	TRBJ2-7	TGCGCCAGCAGCTTGAGGGGCCAAACCCTGTCCTACGAGCAGTACTTC	CASSLRGQTLSYEQYF
TRBV28	.	.	TRBJ1-5	TGTGCCAGCAGTGTAACCGGCCGCGGAGGACAGCCCCAGCATTTT	CASSVTGRGGQPQHF
TRBV3-1/TRBV3-2	.	TRBD2	TRBJ2-7	TGTGCCAGCAGCCAAGCAGCGGGAGTGGCTGGCGAGCAGTACTTC	CASSQAAGVAGEQYF
TRBV19	.	TRBD1	TRBJ1-1	TGTGCCAGTAGGACAGGGATTAATGAAGCTTTCTTT	CASRTGINEAFF
TRBV4-1	.	.	TRBJ2-7	TGCGCCAGCAGCCAAGATCCTCGAACCTACGAGCAGTACTTC	CASSQDPRTYEQYF
TRBV7-9	once	.	TRBJ1-1	TGTGCCAGCAGCTTGGCGGGGAGGAAGAACACTGAAGCTTTCTTT	CASSLAGRKNTEAFF
TRBV3-1/TRBV3-2	.	.	TRBJ1-6	TGTGCCAGCAGCCAAGTAGAAAGGATCTATAATTCACCCCTCCACTTT	CASSQVERIYNSPLHF
TRBV19	.	TRBD1	TRBJ1-3	TGTGCCACCAAAACGACAGGGGTCGGAAACACCATATATTTT	CATKTTGVGNTIYF
TRBV19	once	TRBD1	TRBJ2-7	TGTGCCAGTAGTATATCCCTACTTCGGACAGGGGGCTCTTCAAACGAGCAGTACTTC	CASSISLLRTGGSSNEQYF
TRBV30	.	TRBD1	TRBJ1-2	TGTGCCGGGAAGGGCCAGGGACAGGGGGGCTTGAACTATGGCTACACCTTC	CAGKGQGQGGLNYGYTF
TRBV30	.	TRBD2	TRBJ2-1	TGTGCCTGGAGACCCCGGACTAGAGGTGAGCAGTTCTTC	CAWRPRTRGEQFF
TRBV4-1	.	.	TRBJ2-1	TGCGCCAGCAGCCAAGACTGGTCTAGCTCCTACAATGAGCAGTTCTTC	CASSQDWSSSYNEQFF
TRBV10-1	.	TRBD1	TRBJ1-4	TGCGCCAGCAGGGACCGGGACAGGGGAGCCCTTGCAACTAATGAAAAACTGTTTTTT	CASRDRDRGALATNEKLFF
TRBV5-1	.	.	TRBJ2-5	TGCGCCAGCAGCTTGGGCCAGGTTCAACAAGAGACCCAGTACTTC	CASSLGQVQQETQYF
TRBV4-1	.	.	TRBJ1-2	TGCGCCAGCAGAGGGGGGAGTCGCTATGGCTACACCTTC	CASRGGSRYGYTF
TRBV19	.	.	TRBJ1-5	TGTGCCAGCCCGTTAGGGGATCAGCCCCAGCATTTT	CASPLGDQPQHF
TRBV28	.	.	TRBJ2-2	TGTGCCAGCAGGCCCGGGGAGGTCGACACCGGGGAGCTGTTTTTT	CASRPGEVDTGELFF
TRBV12-3/TRBV12-4	.	.	TRBJ1-2	TGTGCCAGCGAACGTGGAGGGGCCTATGGCTACACCTTC	CASERGGAYGYTF
TRBV5-1	.	TRBD2	TRBJ2-1	TGCGCCAGCAGCCCTCCCCGGCGGGAGAATGAGCAGTTCTTC	CASSPPRRENEQFF